This T cell receptor beta chain was sequenced in a study of blood T cell repertoires in COVID-19. From germline, CDR1 is MDHEN and CDR2 SYDVKM. This CDR3 is built from 14 residues. Trimming cost V 2 bases and J 0 bases, with 5 bases left between them. The method was immunoSEQ multiplex PCR; TCRdb's version includes in-frame clones alone and lacks a portion of them. Altogether about 190,000 clones are present, approximately 91% being singletons, with the ten largest covering approximately 7%. The source of this sequence is a man aged 40-49 years with acute or convalescent COVID-19. The sample was peripheral blood. The chain uses TRBV28 and TRBJ2-4; D gene ambiguous. CDR3 sequence: CASSLVIAKNIQYF. DNA of the CDR3: TGTGCCAGCAGTTTAGTAATAGCCAAAAACATTCAGTACTTC.